This TCR beta chain was retrieved from a study of blood T cell repertoires in COVID-19. About the research overall: Acute and convalescent COVID-19 samples came from the United States, Italy and Spain.

This CDR3 has 15 amino acids. Germline CDR1 is SEHNR and CDR2 is FQNEAQ (reference sequence). V dropped 2 bases and J dropped 4; count of bases not matched to a gene: 5. The repertoire was sequenced with immunoSEQ multiplex PCR; TCRdb's copy has only in-frame clones and lacks some. The repertoire holds about 6,400 clones, with approximately 80% as singletons. Specimen: peripheral blood. The chain employs TRBV7-9 and TRBJ2-1; 7 bases match TRBD2. This TCR came from a human donor with active COVID-19. The donor label of this sample is uncertain. The CDR3 region has the DNA TGTGCCAGCAGCTTAAGCGGGGACGTATACAATGAGCAGTTCTTC. As protein: CASSLSGDVYNEQFF.